This record covers a single T cell receptor beta chain. The V gene's germline CDR1 is MDHEN and CDR2 SYDVKM. V lost 8 bases and J lost 1; bases outside the gene matches: 3. The CDR3 runs to 13 residues. These data belong to a study of blood T cell repertoires in COVID-19. Overall study: There were acute and convalescent COVID-19 samples, and they came from the United States, Italy and Spain. Nucleic acid was either cDNA or gDNA, and it came from T cells, B-cell-depleted T cells, or PBMCs.

In the original workflow: Estimation of nucleated cell counts was performed using reference gene primer amplification. Profiling relied on immunoSEQ multiplex PCR, and the TCRdb table lists in-frame clones only, not all of them. V and J calls and clone size are copied from that table; D and trimming were computed from the DNA. In the table there are around 150,000 clones, 85% of which are singletons. The sequence came from a human donor with acute or convalescent COVID-19. The donor label of this sample is uncertain. Sequencing was done on a sample of peripheral blood. This sequence joins TRBV28 and TRBJ1-2; 8 bases are shared with TRBD1. This CDR3 reads CASSTGGNYGYTF. CDR3 coding DNA: TGTGCCAGCTCCACAGGGGGTAACTATGGCTACACCTTC.